Listed here is a single TCR beta chain. The table came from immunoSEQ multiplex PCR; TCRdb's copy has only in-frame clones and leaves some out. This table holds roughly 91,000 clones, roughly 84% found once. These data come from a study of blood T cell repertoires in COVID-19. The germline V and J ends were trimmed by 0 bases and 3 bases, with 15 bases remaining between them. Germline V gives CDR1 SGHRS, CDR2 YFSETQ. This CDR3 is built from 17 residues. Sequenced sample: peripheral blood. The clonotype comes from a man between 65 and 80 years old with active or convalescent COVID-19. The chain couples TRBV5-1 to TRBJ2-2, with a weak D call TRBD1 (5 bases). This CDR3 is CASSLGGVQGYTGELFF. The CDR3, as DNA: TGCGCCAGCAGCTTGGGCGGTGTCCAGGGCTACACCGGGGAGCTGTTTTTT.